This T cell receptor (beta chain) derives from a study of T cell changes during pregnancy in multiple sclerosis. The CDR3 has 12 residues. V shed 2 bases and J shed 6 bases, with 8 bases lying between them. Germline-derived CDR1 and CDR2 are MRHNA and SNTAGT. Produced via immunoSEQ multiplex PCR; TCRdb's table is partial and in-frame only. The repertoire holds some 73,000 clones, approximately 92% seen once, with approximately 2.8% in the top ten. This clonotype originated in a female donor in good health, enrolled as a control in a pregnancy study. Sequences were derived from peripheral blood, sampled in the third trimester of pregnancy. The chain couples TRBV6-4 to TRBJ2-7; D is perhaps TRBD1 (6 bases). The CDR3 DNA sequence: TGTGCCAGCAGTGACGCCAGGGGCGAGCAGTACTTC. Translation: CASSDARGEQYF.